This T cell receptor (beta chain) was captured in a study of prognosis after radiotherapy for stage I lung cancer. Study-wide background: The study enrolled over 10 men and several women as patients, aged roughly 53 to 90 with a median of almost 75 years. With stereotactic body radiotherapy, no patient received any concurrent therapy. General observations from the study: Lower Shannon entropy after stereotactic body radiation therapy was observed in patients who went on to develop distant metastases.

The CDR3 has 15 residues. V shed 6 bases and J 0 bases; nucleotides not matched to a gene: 6. Germline V gene lookup returns CDR1 SGHVS and CDR2 FQNEAQ. This clonotype was seen repeatedly, ten times or more. The antigen is undetermined. Genomic DNA served as the source from which two-round multiplex PCR generated TCR beta CDR3 amplicons. Amplification during the initial PCR round employed primers specific to each TRBV and TRBJ gene. TCRdb redid the calling of the multiplex PCR reads with MiXCR, one entry per CDR3 protein. The sample has more than 25,000 distinct CDR3 sequences, 32% seen once; the top ten hold 25% to 35%.

The chain joins TRBV7-8 to TRBJ2-7, with 9 bases that match TRBD1. The material was PBMCs, obtained before or after stereotactic body radiation therapy (not recorded which). This sequence originates from a donor at least 50 years old with non-small cell lung cancer. The CDR3 DNA sequence: TGTGCCAGCAGTAACCGGGACAGGGACTCCTACGAGCAGTACTTC. It specifies CASSNRDRDSYEQYF. The whole variable domain, remainder taken from reference TRBV7-8 and TRBJ2-7, is GAGVSQSPRYKVAKRGQDVALRCDPISGHVSLFWYQQALGQGPEFLTYFQNEAQLDKSGLPSDRFFAERPEGSVSTLKIQRTQQEDSAVYLCASSNRDRDSYEQYFGPGTRLTVT.